These 7 T cell receptor beta chains came from one sample sequenced in a study of shared clonotypes between healthy human individuals. The assay was immunoSEQ multiplex PCR, and TCRdb's table has in-frame clones only and misses some. The table lists a few million clones, around 93% of them singletons. Naive CD8 populations comprised CD45RO-negative cells positively selected for CCR7, excluding terminally differentiated effector memory CD45RA+ cells. Sequenced: naive CD8+ T cells from PBMCs. All receptors derive from a man between 18 and 29 years old in good health. Some clones in this sample may be carry-over from other donors' samples.

This rearrangement joins TRBV10-3 to TRBJ1-6; D gene unclear. V lost 6 bases, J lost 10 bases, and 10 bases lay in between. The CDR3 is 12 residues long. Germline V gene sequence: CDR1 ENHRY, CDR2 SYGVKD. CDR3 bases: TGTGCCATCAGAGAAGGTGGCTCACCCCTCCACTTT. It specifies CAIREGGSPLHF.

This chain joins TRBV11-3 and TRBJ2-1; D remains unclear. V was pared by 1 base and J by 6 bases, with 7 bases between. The CDR3 has 13 amino acids. The V gene's germline CDR1 is SGHNT and CDR2 YENEEA. The CDR3 reads CASSLGPINEQFF. Written as DNA, the CDR3 is TGTGCCAGCAGCTTAGGGCCCATCAATGAGCAGTTCTTC.

This clone appeared once. Distinct nucleotide sequences in the sample also encode this CDR3. The chain couples TRBV27 to TRBJ2-7; perhaps D is TRBD1 or TRBD2 (5 bases each). Germline V gives CDR1 MNHEY, CDR2 SMNVEV (reference sequence). The CDR3 runs 14 residues. V lost 3 bases and J lost 3, with 12 bases in between. DNA for the CDR3: TGTGCCAGCAGTTTGGCAGGGACGAGCTACGAGCAGTACTTC. This gives the protein CASSLAGTSYEQYF.

Notes on this clone: The same CDR3 also results from other DNA sequences found in this sample. The chain joins TRBV9 to TRBJ2-7, with 9 bases aligning to TRBD1. V lost 0 bases and J lost 3; bases outside the gene matches: 4. The CDR3 extends over 15 amino acids. The germline gives CDR1 SGDLS, CDR2 YYNGEE. The CDR3: CASSVGGQGGYEQYF. The DNA for the CDR3 is TGTGCCAGCAGCGTAGGGGGACAGGGCGGCTACGAGCAGTACTTC.

The CDR3: CASSIQTNQNNEQFF. Here the CDR3 DNA reads TGTGCCAGCAGCATACAAACAAACCAAAACAATGAGCAGTTCTTC. The chain employs TRBV9 and TRBJ2-1, with D unclear. CDR1 is SGDLS, CDR2 YYNGEE, per germline. There are 15 residues in the CDR3. With 4 bases removed from V and 5 bases from J, the gap between germline ends came to 16 bases.

The genes are TRBV5-4 and TRBJ1-3; possible D gene TRBD1, 6 bases. CDR3 length: 17 amino acids. CDR1 SGHNT and CDR2 YYREEE come from the germline V gene (reference sequence). V was cut by 0 bases and J by 0 bases, with 13 bases left in between. The CDR3 DNA is TGTGCCAGCAGCTTGGGCACAGGGTATACCTCTGGAAACACCATATATTTT. Residues: CASSLGTGYTSGNTIYF.

This clone has a handful of counts. The CDR3 DNA is TGTGCCAGCAGTGTTTGGACTAGCGGACTCACCGGGGAGCTGTTTTTT. This codes for CASSVWTSGLTGELFF. This chain connects TRBV2 to TRBJ2-2, with 10 bases lining up with TRBD2. J was trimmed by 4 bases and V by 4 bases; bases with no gene match: 6. CDR1 is SNHLY and CDR2 is FYNNEI in the germline V gene. The CDR3 is 16 amino acids. Using reference TRBV2 and TRBJ2-2 for the parts outside the CDR3, the full variable domain is EPEVTQTPSHQVTQMGQEVILRCVPISNHLYFYWYRQILGQKVEFLVSFYNNEISEKSEIFDDQFSVERPDGSNFTLKIRSTKLEDSAMYFCASSVWTSGLTGELFFGEGSRLTVL.